A single sample gave rise to the 8 T cell receptor beta chains below, sequenced in a study of OX40 agonist ivuxolimab in advanced cancers. Sequencing was performed with immunoSEQ multiplex PCR; in TCRdb, only in-frame clones are kept and a portion is missing. The sample has around 68,000 clones; 75% to 90% are singletons. The sequencing used CD4+ or CD8+ T cells sorted from blood, collected in a trial of the OX40 agonist ivuxolimab. These receptors originate from an adult with an advanced solid tumor such as melanoma, head and neck, liver or kidney cancer.

The chain has TRBV6-9 and TRBJ2-7; no clear D gene. The CDR3 is 11 amino acids. V gave up 7 bases and J gave up 4 bases, with 8 bases separating them. Germline values: CDR1 MNHGY, CDR2 SVAAGI. The CDR3 sequence: CASTFSYEQYF. CDR3 DNA sequence: TGTGCCAGCACCTTTTCTTACGAGCAGTACTTC.

The chain joins TRBV19 to TRBJ2-3; tentative D call: TRBD2 (6 bases). The CDR3 is 17 residues long. Deletions cut 5 bases from V and 0 bases from J, with 18 bases between. CDR1 and CDR2 (germline): LNHDA, SQIVND (reference sequence). The CDR3 nucleotides are TGTGCCAGTAGTCCCCGGAGCGGGTACGGAAGCACAGATACGCAGTATTTT. Protein product: CASSPRSGYGSTDTQYF.

V usage is TRBV7-8 and J usage is TRBJ2-1; possibly TRBD2 for D (5 bases). The V gene lost 1 base and the J gene lost 4 bases, with 14 bases spanning the gap. CDR1 is SGHVS, CDR2 FQNEAQ, per germline. This CDR3 has 16 residues. CDR3 DNA sequence: TGTGCCAGCAGCTTAGAGTCCGGAGGAATTTACAATGAGCAGTTCTTC. Translation gives CASSLESGGIYNEQFF. The full variable domain, with the rest looked up from reference TRBV7-8 and TRBJ2-1, is GAGVSQSPRYKVAKRGQDVALRCDPISGHVSLFWYQQALGQGPEFLTYFQNEAQLDKSGLPSDRFFAERPEGSVSTLKIQRTQQEDSAVYLCASSLESGGIYNEQFFGPGTRLTVL.

This rearrangement joins TRBV6-6 to TRBJ1-4; 8 positions match TRBD1. The CDR3 is 15 residues long. V shed 8 bases and J 0 bases; nucleotides not matched to a gene: 5. Germline loops: CDR1 MNHNY, CDR2 SVGAGI (reference sequence). The CDR3, as DNA: TGTGCCAGCGGATGGACAGGGCCAACTAATGAAAAACTGTTTTTT. Its protein is CASGWTGPTNEKLFF.

This chain links TRBV10-3 with TRBJ2-3; D unresolved. The germline V gene has CDR1 ENHRY and CDR2 SYGVKD. The ends were cut back, 0 bases at V and 6 bases at J, with 1 base in the middle. This CDR3 has 11 residues. The CDR3 region is CAISESDTQYF. The CDR3 nucleotides are TGTGCCATCAGTGAGTCGGATACGCAGTATTTT.

The chain has TRBV15 and TRBJ1-2; D not certain. V was cut by 5 bases and J by 8 bases, with 15 bases left in between. Per germline, CDR1 LNHNV and CDR2 YYDKDF (reference sequence). The CDR3 runs 13 residues. CDR3 loop: CATSETGFNGYTF. Here the CDR3 DNA reads TGTGCCACCAGCGAGACGGGATTCAACGGCTACACCTTC.

V and J are TRBV28 and TRBJ1-5; 9 nucleotides match TRBD1. Losses at the gene ends were 5 bases for V and 7 bases for J; bases not matched to a gene: 6. The CDR3 runs 14 residues. CDR1 is MDHEN, CDR2 SYDVKM, per germline. CDR3 sequence: CASSLGQGWQPQHF. Here the CDR3 DNA reads TGTGCCAGCAGTCTCGGACAGGGGTGGCAGCCCCAGCATTTT.

The chain joins TRBV30 to TRBJ1-5, with D possibly being TRBD1 (5 bases). V lost 5 bases to trimming and J lost 0 bases, with 17 bases between them. Germline V gene sequence: CDR1 GTSNPN, CDR2 SVGIG (reference sequence). This CDR3 is built from 16 residues. This CDR3 reads CAWPGTAQDSNQPQHF. The CDR3 coding sequence is TGTGCCTGGCCTGGGACGGCGCAGGATAGCAATCAGCCCCAGCATTTT.